This TCR beta chain originates from a study of CD8 T cells in ankylosing spondylitis. Study-level points and caveats: A subset of motif variants has previously been described in the synovial fluid and blood of reactive arthritis. In ankylosing spondylitis blood, a motif of seven to nine highly homologous TCR beta variants appeared characteristic. Reportedly, significant enrichment of disease-linked clones occurred in matched ankylosing spondylitis synovial fluid.

There are many counts of this clonotype. Antigen unknown. Quantitative molecular-barcoded 5'-RACE generated the TCR beta libraries. In TCRdb, the 5' RACE reads were re-called with MiXCR into one record per CDR3 protein. The table records a few hundred thousand distinct CDR3 sequences, approximately 20% of them present only once. This CDR3 region has 14 residues. V was pared by 4 bases and J by 3 bases, with 3 bases of the junction left unmatched. Per the germline V gene, CDR1 is SGHRS and CDR2 is YFSETQ. This sequence was found in a male donor with ankylosing spondylitis. Material: blood, either unsorted or a sorted T cell fraction (not recorded which). The V call is TRBV5-1, the J call TRBJ2-7, with 11 nucleotides matching TRBD2. In nucleotides, the CDR3 is TGCGCCAGCAGCAGTGGACTAGCGGGCTACGAGCAGTACTTC. It codes for CASSSGLAGYEQYF.